What follows are 12 T cell receptor beta chains derived from one specimen sequenced in a study of blood T cells in healthy people across ages. Combining a sample-barcoded 5' primer with a J-beta primer mix, a second PCR ran for roughly 6 to 12 cycles. Each CDR3 protein is one row after TCRdb ran MiXCR on the 5' RACE reads. Among approximately 700,000 distinct CDR3 sequences listed, less than 40% were seen once. The sequencing input was blood. These receptors were collected from a woman older than 75 in good health.

Only one count was recorded for this clonotype. This chain links TRBV7-2 with TRBJ1-4; D perhaps matches TRBD1 (6 bases). This CDR3 has 14 residues. Germline loops: CDR1 SGHTA, CDR2 FQGNSA. The V end lost 6 bases, the J end lost 4 bases, and 12 bases lay between the germline ends. The CDR3 loop is CASRLTGINEKLFF. CDR3 nucleotide sequence: TGTGCCAGCAGACTAACAGGGATTAATGAAAAACTGTTTTTT.

This clonotype was found a few times. Compared with germline, one end of the junction differs, possibly owing to a read error. The gene calls are TRBV6-2 or TRBV6-3 and TRBJ2-2; D gene ambiguous. This CDR3 spans 14 amino acids. Germline CDR1 is MNHEY and CDR2 is SVGEGT. DNA for the CDR3: TGTGCCAACAGTTCGGCCCTGAACATCGGGGAGCTGTTTTTT. Translated, it gives CANSSALNIGELFF.

This clonotype was counted between two and nine times. Just one base apart from a much larger clone, this may be a read error. The chain joins TRBV5-1 to TRBJ2-7; D perhaps matches TRBD2 (7 bases). Germline V lookup: CDR1 SGHRS, CDR2 YFSETQ. The CDR3 covers 14 residues. Trimming took off 4 bases at V and 2 bases at J, with 13 bases between the two ends. This chain's CDR3 is CASSGGAEAYEQYF. CDR3 DNA sequence: TGCGCCAGCAGCGGGGGGGCGGAGGCCTACGAGCAGTACTTC.

This clonotype was recorded at least ten times. The V gene is TRBV12-3 or TRBV12-4, the J gene TRBJ1-2; the D is unclear. V was cut by 2 bases and J by 4 bases, with 5 bases left in between. The length of the CDR3 is 12 residues. This CDR3 reads CASSLSLYGYTF. In nucleotides, the CDR3 is TGTGCCAGCAGTTTAAGCCTCTATGGCTACACCTTC.

Comments on this clonotype: The junction does not match germline at one end; this may be a read error. The DNA of the CDR3 is TGTGCCTGCAGTCCCCAGGGCGATGAGCGGTTCTTC. Translation: CACSPQGDERFF. The V call is TRBV12-3 or TRBV12-4, the J call TRBJ2-1, with D perhaps TRBD1 (5 bases). The CDR3 has 12 amino acids.

As concerns this clonotype: The germline gene is not matched at one end of the junction; a read error may be the cause. The rearrangement joins TRBV4-3 to TRBJ2-1; 10 bases are a match to TRBD2. Germline lookup yields CDR1 LGHNA and CDR2 YSLEER. This CDR3 comprises 19 residues. For the CDR3, the DNA is TGCGCCGGCAGCCCAGGGCACCCATTAGCGGGGGGACGACACAATGAGCAGTTCTTC. Translating gives CAGSPGHPLAGGRHNEQFF.

The CDR3 loop reads CASSSWTTGGVYGYTF. The CDR3, as DNA: TGTGCCAGCAGCTCGTGGACCACCGGGGGGGTCTATGGCTACACCTTC. V and J are TRBV5-6 and TRBJ1-2, with a possible D match to TRBD1 (5 bases). CDR1 and CDR2 (germline): SGHDT, YYEEEE. Trimming removed 3 bases at V and 4 bases at J, with 19 bases between. The CDR3 runs to 16 residues.

There are many counts of this clonotype. J is TRBJ2-7 and V is TRBV20-1; weak D call: TRBD1 (7 bases). Trimming shortened V by 5 bases and J by 1 base, and 12 bases separated the two germline ends. The germline V gene has CDR1 DFQATT and CDR2 SNEGSKA (reference sequence). The CDR3 totals 13 residues. The chain's CDR3 is CSAETGRSYEQYF. For the CDR3, the DNA is TGCAGTGCTGAGACAGGGAGGTCCTACGAGCAGTACTTC.

This clonotype was counted at least ten times. This chain links TRBV25-1 with TRBJ2-5, with TRBD1 matching over 8 bases. Per germline, CDR1 MGHDK and CDR2 SYGVNS. CDR3 length: 13 amino acids. J was trimmed by 4 bases and V by 9 bases; bases with no gene match: 7. The CDR3 loop reads CASQGAGVETQYF. Written as DNA, the CDR3 is TGTGCCAGTCAGGGGGCGGGTGTAGAGACCCAGTACTTC. Complete variable domain (other parts from reference TRBV25-1 and TRBJ2-5): EADIYQTPRYLVIGTGKKITLECSQTMGHDKMYWYQQDPGMELHLIHYSYGVNSTEKGDLSSESTVSRIRTEHFPLTLESARPSHTSQYLCASQGAGVETQYFGPGTRLLVL.

This clonotype was found many times. The rearrangement links TRBV6-5 to TRBJ1-2; 11 bases align to TRBD1. Trimming cost V 4 bases and J 5 bases; bases outside gene matches: 9. The CDR3 totals 16 residues. CDR1 and CDR2 from the germline V gene are MNHEY and SVGAGI. The CDR3 nucleotides are TGTGCCAGCAGTTCTCGGGGGGGACAGGGGGTTTATGGCTACACCTTC. This encodes CASSSRGGQGVYGYTF.

This clonotype was recorded at least ten times. The DNA of the CDR3 is TGTGCCAGCAGCCAAGGCAATACAGGGCGAGAGACCCAGTACTTC. Amino acid sequence: CASSQGNTGRETQYF. The rearrangement links TRBV3-1 to TRBJ2-5; possible D gene TRBD1, 6 bases. The CDR3 extends over 15 amino acids. The germline V and J ends were trimmed by 1 base and 4 bases, with 13 bases remaining between them. CDR1 and CDR2 (germline): LGHDT, YNNKEL (reference sequence).

The table lists this clonotype with a few counts. This chain connects TRBV5-1 to TRBJ2-1, with D perhaps given as TRBD1 or TRBD2 (5 bases each). V was cut by 3 bases and J by 9 bases, with 13 bases left in between. CDR3 length: 13 residues. The germline V gene has CDR1 SGHRS and CDR2 YFSETQ. CDR3 amino acids: CASSSSGTGEQFF. Written as DNA, the CDR3 is TGCGCCAGCAGCTCGTCCGGGACCGGTGAGCAGTTCTTC.